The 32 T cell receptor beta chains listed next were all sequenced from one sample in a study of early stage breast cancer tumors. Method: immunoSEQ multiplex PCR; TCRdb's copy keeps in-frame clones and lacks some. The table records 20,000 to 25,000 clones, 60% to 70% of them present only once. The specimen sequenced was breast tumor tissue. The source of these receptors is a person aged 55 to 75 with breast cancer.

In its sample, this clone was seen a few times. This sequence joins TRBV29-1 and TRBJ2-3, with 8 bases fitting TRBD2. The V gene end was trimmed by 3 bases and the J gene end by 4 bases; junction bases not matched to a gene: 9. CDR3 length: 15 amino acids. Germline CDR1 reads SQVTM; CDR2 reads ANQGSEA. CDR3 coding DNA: TGCAGCGTTGAGGGACTAGTAGTTTCTCCAGATACGCAGTATTTT. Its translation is CSVEGLVVSPDTQYF.

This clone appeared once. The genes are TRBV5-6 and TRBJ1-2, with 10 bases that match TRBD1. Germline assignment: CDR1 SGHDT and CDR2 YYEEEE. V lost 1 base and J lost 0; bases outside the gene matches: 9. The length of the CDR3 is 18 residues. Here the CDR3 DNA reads TGTGCCAGCAGCTTGAGAGCGACAGGGGGCTCTACTAACTATGGCTACACCTTC. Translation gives CASSLRATGGSTNYGYTF.

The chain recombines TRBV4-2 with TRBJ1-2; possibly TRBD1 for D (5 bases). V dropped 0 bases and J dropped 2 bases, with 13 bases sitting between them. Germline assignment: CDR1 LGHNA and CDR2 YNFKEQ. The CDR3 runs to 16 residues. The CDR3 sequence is CASSQDLVRANYGYTF. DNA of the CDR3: TGTGCCAGCAGCCAAGATCTAGTCAGGGCGAACTATGGCTACACCTTC.

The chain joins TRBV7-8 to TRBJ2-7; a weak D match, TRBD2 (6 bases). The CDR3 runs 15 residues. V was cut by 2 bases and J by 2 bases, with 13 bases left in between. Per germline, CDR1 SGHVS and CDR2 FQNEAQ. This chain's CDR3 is CASSLWAGPAYEQYF. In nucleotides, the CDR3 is TGTGCCAGCAGCTTATGGGCGGGGCCAGCCTACGAGCAGTACTTC.

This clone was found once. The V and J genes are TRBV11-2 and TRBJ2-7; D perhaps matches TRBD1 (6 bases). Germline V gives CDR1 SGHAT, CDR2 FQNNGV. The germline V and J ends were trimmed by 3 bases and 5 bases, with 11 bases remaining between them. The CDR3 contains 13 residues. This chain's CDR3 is CASSFQGSNEQYF. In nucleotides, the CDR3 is TGTGCCAGCAGCTTCCAGGGGAGCAACGAGCAGTACTTC.

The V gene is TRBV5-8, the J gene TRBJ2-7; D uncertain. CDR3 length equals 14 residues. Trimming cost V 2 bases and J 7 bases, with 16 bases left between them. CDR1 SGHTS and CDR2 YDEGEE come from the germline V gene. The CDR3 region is CASSFPGLEREQYF. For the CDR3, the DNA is TGTGCCAGCAGCTTCCCGGGTCTCGAGAGAGAGCAGTACTTC.

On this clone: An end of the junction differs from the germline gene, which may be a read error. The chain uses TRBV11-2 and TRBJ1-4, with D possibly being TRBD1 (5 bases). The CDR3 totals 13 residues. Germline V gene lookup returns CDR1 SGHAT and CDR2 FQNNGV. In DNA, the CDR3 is TGTGCCAGCACCTTAGGGACTGGGGAAAAACTGTTTTTT. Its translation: CASTLGTGEKLFF.

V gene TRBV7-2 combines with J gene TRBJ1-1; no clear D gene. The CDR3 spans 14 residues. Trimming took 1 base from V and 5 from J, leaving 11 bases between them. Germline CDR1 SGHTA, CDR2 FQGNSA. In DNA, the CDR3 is TGTGCCAGCAGCTTAGATACGGAGATAACTGAAGCTTTCTTT. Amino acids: CASSLDTEITEAFF.

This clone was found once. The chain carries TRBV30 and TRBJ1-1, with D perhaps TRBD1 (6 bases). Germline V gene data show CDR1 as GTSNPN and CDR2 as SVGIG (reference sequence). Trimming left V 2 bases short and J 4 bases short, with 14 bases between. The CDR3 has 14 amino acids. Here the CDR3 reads CAWSRGQGGTEAFF. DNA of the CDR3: TGTGCCTGGAGTAGGGGCCAAGGGGGCACTGAAGCTTTCTTT.

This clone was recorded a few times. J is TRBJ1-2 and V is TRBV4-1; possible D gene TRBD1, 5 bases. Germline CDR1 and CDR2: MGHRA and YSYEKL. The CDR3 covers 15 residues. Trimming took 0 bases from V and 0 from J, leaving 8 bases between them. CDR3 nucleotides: TGCGCCAGCAGCCAAGAACTACAGGCTAACTATGGCTACACCTTC. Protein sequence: CASSQELQANYGYTF.

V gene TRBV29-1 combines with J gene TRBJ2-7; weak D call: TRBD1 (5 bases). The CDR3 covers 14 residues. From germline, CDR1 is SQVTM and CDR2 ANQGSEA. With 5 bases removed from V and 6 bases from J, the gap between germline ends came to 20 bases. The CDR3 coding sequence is TGCAGCGTTTTGACGGCGGCAGGGTTGAGCGAGCAGTACTTC. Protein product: CSVLTAAGLSEQYF.

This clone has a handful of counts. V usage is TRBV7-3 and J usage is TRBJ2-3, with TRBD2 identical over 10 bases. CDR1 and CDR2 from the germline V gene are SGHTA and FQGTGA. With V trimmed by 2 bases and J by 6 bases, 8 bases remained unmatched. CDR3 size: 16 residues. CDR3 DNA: TGTGCCAGCAGCTTAGCAAGCGGGAGGGCCTTGGATACGCAGTATTTT. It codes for CASSLASGRALDTQYF. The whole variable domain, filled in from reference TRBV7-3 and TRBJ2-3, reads GAGVSQTPSNKVTEKGKYVELRCDPISGHTALYWYRQSLGQGPEFLIYFQGTGAADDSGLPNDRFFAVRPEGSVSTLKIQRTERGDSAVYLCASSLASGRALDTQYFGPGTRLTVL.

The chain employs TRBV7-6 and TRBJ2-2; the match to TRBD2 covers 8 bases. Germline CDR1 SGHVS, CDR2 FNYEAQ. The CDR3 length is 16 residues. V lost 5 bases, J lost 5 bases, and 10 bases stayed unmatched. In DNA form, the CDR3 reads TGTGCCAGCAGCCCCTCGGGGGGGTTGGGTACCGGGGAGCTGTTTTTT. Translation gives CASSPSGGLGTGELFF.

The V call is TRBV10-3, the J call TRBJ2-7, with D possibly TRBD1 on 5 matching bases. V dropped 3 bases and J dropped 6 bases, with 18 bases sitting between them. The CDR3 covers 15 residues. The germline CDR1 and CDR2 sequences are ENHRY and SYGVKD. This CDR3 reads CAISDMAGSLVEQYF. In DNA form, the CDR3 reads TGTGCCATCAGTGACATGGCAGGGTCTCTCGTCGAGCAGTACTTC.

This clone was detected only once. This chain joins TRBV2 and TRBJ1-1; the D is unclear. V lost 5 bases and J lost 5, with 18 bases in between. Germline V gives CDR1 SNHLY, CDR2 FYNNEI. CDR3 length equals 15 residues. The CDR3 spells CASSPPLRERTEAFF. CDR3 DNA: TGTGCCAGCAGTCCCCCCCTTAGGGAGCGGACTGAAGCTTTCTTT.

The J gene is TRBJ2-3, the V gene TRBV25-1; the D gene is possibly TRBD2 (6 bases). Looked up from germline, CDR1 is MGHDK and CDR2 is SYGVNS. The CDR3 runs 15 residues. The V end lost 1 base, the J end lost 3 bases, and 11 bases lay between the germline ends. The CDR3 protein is CASSEWGVRTDTQYF. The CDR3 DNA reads TGTGCCAGCAGTGAATGGGGGGTACGGACAGATACGCAGTATTTT.

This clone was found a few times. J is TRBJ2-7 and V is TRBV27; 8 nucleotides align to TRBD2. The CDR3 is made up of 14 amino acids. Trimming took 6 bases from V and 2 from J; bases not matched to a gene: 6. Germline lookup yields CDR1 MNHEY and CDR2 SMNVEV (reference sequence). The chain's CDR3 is CASRSSGRTYEQYF. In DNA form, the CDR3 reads TGTGCCAGCAGGTCTAGCGGGCGGACCTACGAGCAGTACTTC.

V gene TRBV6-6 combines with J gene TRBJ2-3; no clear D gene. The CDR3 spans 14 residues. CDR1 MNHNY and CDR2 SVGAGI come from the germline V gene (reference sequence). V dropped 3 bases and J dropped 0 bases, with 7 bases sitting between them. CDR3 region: CASSYGGSTDTQYF. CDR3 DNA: TGTGCCAGCAGTTATGGCGGAAGCACAGATACGCAGTATTTT.

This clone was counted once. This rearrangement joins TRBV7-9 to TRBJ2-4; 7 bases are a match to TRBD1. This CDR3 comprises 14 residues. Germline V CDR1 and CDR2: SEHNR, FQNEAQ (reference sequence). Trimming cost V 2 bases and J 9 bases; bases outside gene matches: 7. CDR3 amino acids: CASSLYTGESIQYF. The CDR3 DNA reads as TGTGCCAGCAGCTTATATACAGGGGAAAGCATTCAGTACTTC. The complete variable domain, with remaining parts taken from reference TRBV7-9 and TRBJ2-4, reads DTGVSQNPRHKITKRGQNVTFRCDPISEHNRLYWYRQTLGQGPEFLTYFQNEAQLEKSRLLSDRFSAERPKGSFSTLEIQRTEQGDSAMYLCASSLYTGESIQYFGAGTRLSVL.

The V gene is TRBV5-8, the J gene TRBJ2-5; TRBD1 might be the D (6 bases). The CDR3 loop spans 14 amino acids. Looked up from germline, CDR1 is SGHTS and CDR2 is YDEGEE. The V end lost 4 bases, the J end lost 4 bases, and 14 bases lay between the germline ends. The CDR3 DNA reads TGTGCCAGCAGCGGTTACAGGGACGGAGAGACCCAGTACTTC. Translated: CASSGYRDGETQYF. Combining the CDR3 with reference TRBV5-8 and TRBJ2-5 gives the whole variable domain EAGVTQSPTHLIKTRGQQATLRCSPISGHTSVYWYQQALGLGLQFLLWYDEGEERNRGNFPPRFSGRQFPNYSSELNVNALELEDSALYLCASSGYRDGETQYFGPGTRLLVL.

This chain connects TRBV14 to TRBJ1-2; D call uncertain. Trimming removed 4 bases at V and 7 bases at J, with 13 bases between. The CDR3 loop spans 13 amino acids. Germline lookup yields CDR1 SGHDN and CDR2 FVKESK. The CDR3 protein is CASSPRPLGGYTF. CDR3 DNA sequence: TGTGCCAGCAGCCCCCGCCCTCTCGGTGGCTACACCTTC. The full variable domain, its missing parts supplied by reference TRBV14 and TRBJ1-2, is EAGVTQFPSHSVIEKGQTVTLRCDPISGHDNLYWYRRVMGKEIKFLLHFVKESKQDESGMPNNRFLAERTGGTYSTLKVQPAELEDSGVYFCASSPRPLGGYTFGSGTRLTVV.

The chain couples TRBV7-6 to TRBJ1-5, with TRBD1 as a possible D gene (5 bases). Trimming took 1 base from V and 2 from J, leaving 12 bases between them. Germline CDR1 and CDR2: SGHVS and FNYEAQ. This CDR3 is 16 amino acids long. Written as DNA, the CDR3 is TGTGCCAGCAGCTTAGGATCCGGGGGTGGCAATCAGCCCCAGCATTTT. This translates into CASSLGSGGGNQPQHF.

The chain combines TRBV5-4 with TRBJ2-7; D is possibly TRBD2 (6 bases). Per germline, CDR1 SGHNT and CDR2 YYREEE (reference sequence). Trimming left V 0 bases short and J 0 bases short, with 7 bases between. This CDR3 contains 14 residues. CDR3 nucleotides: TGTGCCAGCAGCTTGGCCGGGGGCTCCTACGAGCAGTACTTC. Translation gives CASSLAGGSYEQYF. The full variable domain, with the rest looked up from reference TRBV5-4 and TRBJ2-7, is ETGVTQSPTHLIKTRGQQVTLRCSSQSGHNTVSWYQQALGQGPQFIFQYYREEENGRGNFPPRFSGLQFPNYSSELNVNALELDDSALYLCASSLAGGSYEQYFGPGTRLTVT.

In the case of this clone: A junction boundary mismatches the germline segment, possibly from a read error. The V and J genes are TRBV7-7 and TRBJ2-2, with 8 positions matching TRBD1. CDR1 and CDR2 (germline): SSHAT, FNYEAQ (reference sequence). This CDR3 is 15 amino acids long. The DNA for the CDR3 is TGTGCTAGCAGCCGGGACAGGACGAACACCGGGGAGCTGTTTTTT. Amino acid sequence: CASSRDRTNTGELFF.

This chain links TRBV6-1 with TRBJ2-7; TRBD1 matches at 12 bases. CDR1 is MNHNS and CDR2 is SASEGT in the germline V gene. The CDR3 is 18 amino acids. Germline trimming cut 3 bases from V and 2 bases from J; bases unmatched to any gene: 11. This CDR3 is CASSERDRGRNQPYEQYF. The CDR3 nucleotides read TGTGCCAGCAGTGAGCGGGACAGGGGGCGCAATCAACCCTACGAGCAGTACTTC.

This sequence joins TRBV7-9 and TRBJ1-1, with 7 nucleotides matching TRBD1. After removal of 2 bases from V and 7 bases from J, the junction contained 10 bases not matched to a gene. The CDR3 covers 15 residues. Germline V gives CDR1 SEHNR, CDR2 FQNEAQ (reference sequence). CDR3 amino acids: CASSLSALGDSEAFF. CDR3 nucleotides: TGTGCCAGCAGCTTATCCGCCCTAGGGGACAGTGAAGCTTTCTTT.

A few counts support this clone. The CDR3 bases are TGTGCCAGCAGCGTTACCCAAAGCGTCACCGGGGAGCTGTTTTTT. It codes for CASSVTQSVTGELFF. J is TRBJ2-2 and V is TRBV9; D is undetermined. Trimming shortened V by 2 bases and J by 4 bases, and 12 bases separated the two germline ends. The CDR3 loop spans 15 amino acids. Germline assignment: CDR1 SGDLS and CDR2 YYNGEE.

CDR3: CATGTGSKEKLFF. CDR3 bases: TGTGCCACCGGGACAGGGAGTAAGGAAAAACTGTTTTTT. This chain uses TRBV7-8 with TRBJ1-4; TRBD1 agrees at 9 bases. CDR1 and CDR2 (germline): SGHVS, FQNEAQ. CDR3 length: 13 residues. The J segment lost 8 bases and the V segment lost 10 bases, leaving 8 bases of the junction unmatched.

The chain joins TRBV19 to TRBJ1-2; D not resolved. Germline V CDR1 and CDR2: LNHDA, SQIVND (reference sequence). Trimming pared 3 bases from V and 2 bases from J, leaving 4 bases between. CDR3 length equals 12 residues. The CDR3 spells CASSMQNYGYTF. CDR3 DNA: TGTGCCAGTAGTATGCAGAACTATGGCTACACCTTC.

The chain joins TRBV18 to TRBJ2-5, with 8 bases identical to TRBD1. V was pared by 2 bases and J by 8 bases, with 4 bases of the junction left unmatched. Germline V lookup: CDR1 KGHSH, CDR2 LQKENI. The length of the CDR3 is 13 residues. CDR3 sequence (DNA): TGTGCCAGCTCACCAGACAGGGGAGACACCCAGTACTTC. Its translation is CASSPDRGDTQYF.

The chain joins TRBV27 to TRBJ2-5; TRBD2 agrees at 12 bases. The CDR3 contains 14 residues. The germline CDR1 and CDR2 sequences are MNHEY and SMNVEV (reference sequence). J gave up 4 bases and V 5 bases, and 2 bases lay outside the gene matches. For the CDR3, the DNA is TGTGCCAGCAGTCTAGCGGGAGGGGGAGAGACCCAGTACTTC. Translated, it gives CASSLAGGGETQYF.

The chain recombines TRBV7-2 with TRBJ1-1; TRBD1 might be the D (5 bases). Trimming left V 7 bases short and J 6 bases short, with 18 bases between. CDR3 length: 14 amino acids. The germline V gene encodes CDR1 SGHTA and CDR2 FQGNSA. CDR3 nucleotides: TGTGCCAGCACTCTCGATTGGGGGGAGGCTGAAGCTTTCTTT. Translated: CASTLDWGEAEAFF.